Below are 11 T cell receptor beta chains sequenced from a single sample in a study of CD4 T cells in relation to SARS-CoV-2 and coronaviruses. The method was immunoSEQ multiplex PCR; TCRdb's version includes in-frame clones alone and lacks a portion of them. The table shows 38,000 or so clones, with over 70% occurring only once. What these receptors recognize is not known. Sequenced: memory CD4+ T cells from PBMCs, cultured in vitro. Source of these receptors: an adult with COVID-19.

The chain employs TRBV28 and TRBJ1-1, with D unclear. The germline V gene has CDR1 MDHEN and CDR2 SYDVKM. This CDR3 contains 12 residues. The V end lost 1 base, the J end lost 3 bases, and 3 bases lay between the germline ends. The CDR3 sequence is CASSLSHTEAFF. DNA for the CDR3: TGTGCCAGCAGTTTATCCCACACTGAAGCTTTCTTT.

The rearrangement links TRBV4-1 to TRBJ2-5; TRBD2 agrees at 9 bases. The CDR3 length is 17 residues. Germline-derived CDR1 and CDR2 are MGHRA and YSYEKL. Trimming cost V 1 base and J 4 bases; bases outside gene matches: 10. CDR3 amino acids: CASSQGRLAGPRETQYF. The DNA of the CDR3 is TGCGCCAGCAGCCAAGGGAGGCTAGCGGGACCCCGAGAGACCCAGTACTTC.

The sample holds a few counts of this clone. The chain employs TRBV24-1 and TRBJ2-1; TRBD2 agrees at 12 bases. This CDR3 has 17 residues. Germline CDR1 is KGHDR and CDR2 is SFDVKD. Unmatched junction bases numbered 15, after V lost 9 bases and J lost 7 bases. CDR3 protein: CATVKRLAGVAINEQFF. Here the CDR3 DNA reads TGTGCCACCGTGAAGAGACTAGCGGGAGTTGCTATTAATGAGCAGTTCTTC.

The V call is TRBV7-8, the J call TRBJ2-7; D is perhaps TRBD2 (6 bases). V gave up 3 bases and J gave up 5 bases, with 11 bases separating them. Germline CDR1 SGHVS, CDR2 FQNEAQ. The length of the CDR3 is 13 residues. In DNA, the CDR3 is TGTGCCAGCAGCTTTGCCGGGACTCACGAGCAGTACTTC. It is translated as CASSFAGTHEQYF.

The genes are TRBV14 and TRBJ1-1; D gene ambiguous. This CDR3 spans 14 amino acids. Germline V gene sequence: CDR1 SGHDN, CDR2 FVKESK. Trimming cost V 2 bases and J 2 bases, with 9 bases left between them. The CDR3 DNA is TGTGCCAGCAGCCAACAACGGACCAACACTGAAGCTTTCTTT. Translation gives CASSQQRTNTEAFF. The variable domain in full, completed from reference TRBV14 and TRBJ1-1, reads EAGVTQFPSHSVIEKGQTVTLRCDPISGHDNLYWYRRVMGKEIKFLLHFVKESKQDESGMPNNRFLAERTGGTYSTLKVQPAELEDSGVYFCASSQQRTNTEAFFGQGTRLTVV.

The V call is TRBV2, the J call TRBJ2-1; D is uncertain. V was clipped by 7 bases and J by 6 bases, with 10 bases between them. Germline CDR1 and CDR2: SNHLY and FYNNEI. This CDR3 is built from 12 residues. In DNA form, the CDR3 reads TGTGCCAGCATAGCAGAGGCCAATGAGCAGTTCTTC. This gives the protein CASIAEANEQFF.

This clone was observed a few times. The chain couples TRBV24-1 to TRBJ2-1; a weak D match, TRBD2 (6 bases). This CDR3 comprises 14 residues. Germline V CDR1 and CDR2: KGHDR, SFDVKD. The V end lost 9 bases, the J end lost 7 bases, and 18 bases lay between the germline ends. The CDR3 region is CATQDWRGLNEQFF. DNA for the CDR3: TGTGCCACCCAGGACTGGAGGGGTTTAAATGAGCAGTTCTTC.

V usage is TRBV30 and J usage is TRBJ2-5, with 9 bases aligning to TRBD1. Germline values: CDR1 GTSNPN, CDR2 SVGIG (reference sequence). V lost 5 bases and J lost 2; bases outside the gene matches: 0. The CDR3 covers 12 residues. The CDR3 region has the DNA TGTGCCTGGGGACAGGGGCAAGAGACCCAGTACTTC. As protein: CAWGQGQETQYF.

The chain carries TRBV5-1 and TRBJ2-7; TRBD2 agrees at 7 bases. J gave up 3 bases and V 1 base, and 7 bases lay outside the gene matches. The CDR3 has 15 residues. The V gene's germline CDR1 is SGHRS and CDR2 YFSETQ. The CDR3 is CASSLSSGHHYEQYF. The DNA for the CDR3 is TGCGCCAGCAGCTTGTCTAGCGGCCACCACTACGAGCAGTACTTC.

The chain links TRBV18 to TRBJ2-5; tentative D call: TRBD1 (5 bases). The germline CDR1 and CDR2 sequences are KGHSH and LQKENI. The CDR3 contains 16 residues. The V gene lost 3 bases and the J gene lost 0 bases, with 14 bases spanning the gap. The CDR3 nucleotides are TGTGCCAGCTCACCCCTCGCGACAGCACACCAAGAGACCCAGTACTTC. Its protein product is CASSPLATAHQETQYF.

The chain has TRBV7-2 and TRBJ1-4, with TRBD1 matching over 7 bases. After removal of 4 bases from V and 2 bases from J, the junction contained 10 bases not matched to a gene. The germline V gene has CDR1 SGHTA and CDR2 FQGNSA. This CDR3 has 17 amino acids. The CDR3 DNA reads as TGTGCCAGCAGCTCCTTCCCCGACAGGGTTACTAATGAAAAACTGTTTTTT. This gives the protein CASSSFPDRVTNEKLFF.